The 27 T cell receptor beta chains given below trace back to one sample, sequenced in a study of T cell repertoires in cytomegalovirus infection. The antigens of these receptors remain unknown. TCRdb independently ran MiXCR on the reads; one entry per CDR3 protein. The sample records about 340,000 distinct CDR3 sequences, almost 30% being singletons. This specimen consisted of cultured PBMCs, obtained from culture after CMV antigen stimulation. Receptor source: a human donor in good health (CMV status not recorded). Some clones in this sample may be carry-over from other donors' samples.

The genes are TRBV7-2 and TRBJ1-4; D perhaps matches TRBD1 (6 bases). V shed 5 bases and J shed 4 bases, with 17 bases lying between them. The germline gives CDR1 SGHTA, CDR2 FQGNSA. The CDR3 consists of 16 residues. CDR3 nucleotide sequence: TGTGCCAGCAGCGCACAGGGAGGCATTATTAATGAAAAACTGTTTTTT. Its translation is CASSAQGGIINEKLFF.

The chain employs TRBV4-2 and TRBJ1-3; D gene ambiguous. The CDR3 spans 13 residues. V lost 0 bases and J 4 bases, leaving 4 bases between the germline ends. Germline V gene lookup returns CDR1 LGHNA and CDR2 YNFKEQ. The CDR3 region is CASSQDSGNTIYF. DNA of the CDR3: TGTGCCAGCAGCCAAGACTCCGGAAACACCATATATTTT.

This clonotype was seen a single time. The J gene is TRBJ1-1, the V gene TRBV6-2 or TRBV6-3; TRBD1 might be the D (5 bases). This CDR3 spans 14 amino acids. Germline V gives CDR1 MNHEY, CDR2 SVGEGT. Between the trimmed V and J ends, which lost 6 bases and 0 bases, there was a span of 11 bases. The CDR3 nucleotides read TGTGCCAGCAGGTCAGGGCCTATGAACACTGAAGCTTTCTTT. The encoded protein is CASRSGPMNTEAFF.

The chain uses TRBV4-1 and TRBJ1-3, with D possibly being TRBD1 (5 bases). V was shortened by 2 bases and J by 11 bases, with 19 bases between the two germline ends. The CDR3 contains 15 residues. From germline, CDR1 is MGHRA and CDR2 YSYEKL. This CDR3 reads CASSQHGTSPLPIYF. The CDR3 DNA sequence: TGCGCCAGCAGCCAACACGGGACCTCTCCTCTCCCCATATATTTT.

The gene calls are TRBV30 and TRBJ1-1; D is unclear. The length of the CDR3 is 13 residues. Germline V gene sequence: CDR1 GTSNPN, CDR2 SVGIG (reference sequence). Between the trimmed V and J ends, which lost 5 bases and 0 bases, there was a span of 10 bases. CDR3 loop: CAWLKGLNTEAFF. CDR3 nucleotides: TGTGCCTGGCTCAAGGGATTGAACACTGAAGCTTTCTTT.

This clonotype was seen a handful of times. This CDR3 is CASSLVGLSDRSYEQYF. CDR3 DNA: TGTGCCAGCAGCTTAGTTGGACTGTCAGACAGATCCTACGAGCAGTACTTC. This chain uses TRBV7-6 with TRBJ2-7; D is possibly TRBD1 or TRBD2 (5 bases each). Trimming took 1 base from V and 1 from J, leaving 17 bases between them. The CDR3 extends over 17 amino acids. Germline CDR1 reads SGHVS; CDR2 reads FNYEAQ.

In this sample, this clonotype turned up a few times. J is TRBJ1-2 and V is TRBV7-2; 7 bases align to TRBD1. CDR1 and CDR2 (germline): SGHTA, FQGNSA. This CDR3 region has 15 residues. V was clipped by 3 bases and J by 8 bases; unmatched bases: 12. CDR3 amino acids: CASSFPQGVLEGYTF. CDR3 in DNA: TGTGCCAGCAGCTTTCCTCAGGGGGTATTGGAAGGCTACACCTTC.

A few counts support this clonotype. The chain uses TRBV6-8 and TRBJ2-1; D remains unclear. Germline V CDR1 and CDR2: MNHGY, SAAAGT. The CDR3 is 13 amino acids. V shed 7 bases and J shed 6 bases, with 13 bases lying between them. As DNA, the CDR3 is TGTGCCAGCATAATCTCCAATTCCAATGAGCAGTTCTTC. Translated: CASIISNSNEQFF.

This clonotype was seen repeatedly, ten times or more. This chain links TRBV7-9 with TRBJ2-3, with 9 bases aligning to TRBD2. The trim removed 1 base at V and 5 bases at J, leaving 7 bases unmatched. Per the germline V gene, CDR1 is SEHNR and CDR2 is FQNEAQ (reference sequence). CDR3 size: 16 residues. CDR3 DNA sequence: TGTGCCAGCAGCTTAGTGGTCGGGACTAGCCTAGATACGCAGTATTTT. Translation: CASSLVVGTSLDTQYF.

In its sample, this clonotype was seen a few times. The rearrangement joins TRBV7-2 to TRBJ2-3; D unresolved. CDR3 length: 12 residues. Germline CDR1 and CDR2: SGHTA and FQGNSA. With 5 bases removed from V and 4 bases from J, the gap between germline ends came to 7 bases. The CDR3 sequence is CASSQGPDTQYF. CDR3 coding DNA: TGTGCCAGCAGCCAAGGCCCAGATACGCAGTATTTT.

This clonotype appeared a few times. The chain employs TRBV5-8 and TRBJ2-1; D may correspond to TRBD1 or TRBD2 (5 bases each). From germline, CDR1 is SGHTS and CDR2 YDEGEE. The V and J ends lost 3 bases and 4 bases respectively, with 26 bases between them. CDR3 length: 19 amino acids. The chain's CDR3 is CASSSPGPPGNVPYNEQFF. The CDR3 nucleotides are TGTGCCAGCAGCTCTCCGGGACCCCCTGGCAATGTCCCTTACAATGAGCAGTTCTTC.

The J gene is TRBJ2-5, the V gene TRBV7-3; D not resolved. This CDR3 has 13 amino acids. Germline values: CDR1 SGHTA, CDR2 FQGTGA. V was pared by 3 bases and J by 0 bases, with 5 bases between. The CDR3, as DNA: TGTGCCAGCAGCTTGATAGACCAAGAGACCCAGTACTTC. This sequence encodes CASSLIDQETQYF.

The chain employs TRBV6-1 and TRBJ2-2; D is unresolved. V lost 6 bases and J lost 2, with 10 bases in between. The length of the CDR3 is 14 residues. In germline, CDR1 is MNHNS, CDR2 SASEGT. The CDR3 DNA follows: TGTGCCAGCAGGCCGGACGGTAACACCGGGGAGCTGTTTTTT. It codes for CASRPDGNTGELFF.

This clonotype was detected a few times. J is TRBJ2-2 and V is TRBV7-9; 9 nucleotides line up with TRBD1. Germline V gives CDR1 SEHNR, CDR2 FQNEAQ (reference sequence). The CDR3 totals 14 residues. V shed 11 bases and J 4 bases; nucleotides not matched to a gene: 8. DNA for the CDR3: TGTGCCGGGAACCGGGGACAGGGCACCGGGGAGCTGTTTTTT. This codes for CAGNRGQGTGELFF.

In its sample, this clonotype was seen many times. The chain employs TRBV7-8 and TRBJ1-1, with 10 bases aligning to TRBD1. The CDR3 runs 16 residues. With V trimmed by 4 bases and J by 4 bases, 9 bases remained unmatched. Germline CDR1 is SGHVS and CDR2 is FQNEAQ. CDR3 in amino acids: CASSSGTGVSGTEAFF. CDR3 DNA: TGTGCCAGCAGCTCCGGGACAGGGGTCAGCGGCACTGAAGCTTTCTTT.

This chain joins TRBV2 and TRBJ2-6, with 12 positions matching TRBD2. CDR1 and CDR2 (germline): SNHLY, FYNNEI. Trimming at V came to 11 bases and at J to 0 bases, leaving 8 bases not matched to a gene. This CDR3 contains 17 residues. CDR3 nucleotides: TGTGCCCTAGCGGGGGGGACATACCCCTCTGGGGCCAACGTCCTGACTTTC. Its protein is CALAGGTYPSGANVLTF.

CDR3: CASSAQTRPSTDTQYF. The CDR3 DNA reads as TGTGCCAGTAGTGCACAGACTAGACCTAGCACAGATACGCAGTATTTT. The rearrangement joins TRBV19 to TRBJ2-3; tentatively, D is TRBD2 (6 bases). V lost 5 bases, J lost 0 bases, and 15 bases lay in between. CDR3 length: 16 residues. Germline loops: CDR1 LNHDA, CDR2 SQIVND (reference sequence).

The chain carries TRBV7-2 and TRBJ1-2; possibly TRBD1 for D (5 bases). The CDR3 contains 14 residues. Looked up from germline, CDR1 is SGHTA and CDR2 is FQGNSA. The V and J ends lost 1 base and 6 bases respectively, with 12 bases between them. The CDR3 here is CASSLGMDMNGYTF. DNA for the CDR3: TGTGCCAGCAGCTTAGGCATGGACATGAATGGCTACACCTTC.

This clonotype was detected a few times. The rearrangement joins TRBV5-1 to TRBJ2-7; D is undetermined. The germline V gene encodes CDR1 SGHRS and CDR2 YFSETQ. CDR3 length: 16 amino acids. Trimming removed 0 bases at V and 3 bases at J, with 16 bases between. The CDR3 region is CASSLGPAGSGYEQYF. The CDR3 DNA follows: TGCGCCAGCAGCTTGGGACCAGCAGGTTCGGGCTACGAGCAGTACTTC. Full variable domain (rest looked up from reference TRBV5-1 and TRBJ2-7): KAGVTQTPRYLIKTRGQQVTLSCSPISGHRSVSWYQQTPGQGLQFLFEYFSETQRNKGNFPGRFSGRQFSNSRSEMNVSTLELGDSALYLCASSLGPAGSGYEQYFGPGTRLTVT.

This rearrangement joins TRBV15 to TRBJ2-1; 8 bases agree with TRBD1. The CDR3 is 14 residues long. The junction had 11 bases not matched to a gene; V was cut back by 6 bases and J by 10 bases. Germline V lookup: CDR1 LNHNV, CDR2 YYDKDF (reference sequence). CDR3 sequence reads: CATRVDRVEREQFF. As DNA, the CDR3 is TGTGCCACCAGGGTGGACAGGGTAGAAAGAGAGCAGTTCTTC.

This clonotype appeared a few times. For the CDR3, the DNA is TGTGCCAGCAGCTTAGAACGGTCGCTTTACGAGCAGTACTTC. Translated: CASSLERSLYEQYF. The chain links TRBV11-2 to TRBJ2-7; D ambiguous. The CDR3 has 14 residues. From germline, CDR1 is SGHAT and CDR2 FQNNGV. The V gene lost 0 bases and the J gene lost 4 bases, with 10 bases spanning the gap.

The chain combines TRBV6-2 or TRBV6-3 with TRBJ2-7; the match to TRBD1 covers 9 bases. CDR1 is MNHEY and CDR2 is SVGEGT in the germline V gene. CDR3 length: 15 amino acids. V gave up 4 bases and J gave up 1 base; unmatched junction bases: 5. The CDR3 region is CASSWDRAGSYEQYF. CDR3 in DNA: TGTGCCAGCAGTTGGGACAGGGCCGGATCCTACGAGCAGTACTTC.

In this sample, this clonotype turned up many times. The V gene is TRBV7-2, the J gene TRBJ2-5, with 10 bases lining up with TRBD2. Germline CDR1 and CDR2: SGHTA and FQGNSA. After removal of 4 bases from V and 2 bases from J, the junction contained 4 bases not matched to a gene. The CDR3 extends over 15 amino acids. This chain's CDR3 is CASSSGLAAQETQYF. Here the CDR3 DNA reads TGTGCCAGCAGCTCAGGACTAGCGGCGCAAGAGACCCAGTACTTC.

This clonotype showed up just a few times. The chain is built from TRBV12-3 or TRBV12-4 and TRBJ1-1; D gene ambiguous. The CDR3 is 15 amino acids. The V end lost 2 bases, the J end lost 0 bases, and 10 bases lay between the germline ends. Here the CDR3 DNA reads TGTGCCAGCAGTTTATCCCCTAATCTGAACACTGAAGCTTTCTTT. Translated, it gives CASSLSPNLNTEAFF.

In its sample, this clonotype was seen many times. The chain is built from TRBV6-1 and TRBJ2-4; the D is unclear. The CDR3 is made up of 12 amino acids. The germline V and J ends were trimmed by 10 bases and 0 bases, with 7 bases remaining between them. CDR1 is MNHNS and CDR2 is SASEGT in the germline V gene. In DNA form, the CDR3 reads TGTGCCATCCCCTTAGCCAAAAACATTCAGTACTTC. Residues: CAIPLAKNIQYF.

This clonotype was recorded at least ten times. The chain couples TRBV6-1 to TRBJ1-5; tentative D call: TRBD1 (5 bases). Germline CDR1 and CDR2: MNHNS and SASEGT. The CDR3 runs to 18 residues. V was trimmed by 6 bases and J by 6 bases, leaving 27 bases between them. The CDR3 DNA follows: TGTGCCAGCAGGCCGACATTTACTTGGGACTCTATAGCTCAGCCCCAGCATTTT. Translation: CASRPTFTWDSIAQPQHF.

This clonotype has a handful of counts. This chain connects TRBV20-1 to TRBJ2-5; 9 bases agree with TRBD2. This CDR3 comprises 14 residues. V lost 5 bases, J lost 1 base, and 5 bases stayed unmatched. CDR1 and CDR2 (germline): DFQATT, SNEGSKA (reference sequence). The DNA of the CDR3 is TGCAGTGCTGGAACGACTAGCGGCCAAGAGACCCAGTACTTC. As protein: CSAGTTSGQETQYF.